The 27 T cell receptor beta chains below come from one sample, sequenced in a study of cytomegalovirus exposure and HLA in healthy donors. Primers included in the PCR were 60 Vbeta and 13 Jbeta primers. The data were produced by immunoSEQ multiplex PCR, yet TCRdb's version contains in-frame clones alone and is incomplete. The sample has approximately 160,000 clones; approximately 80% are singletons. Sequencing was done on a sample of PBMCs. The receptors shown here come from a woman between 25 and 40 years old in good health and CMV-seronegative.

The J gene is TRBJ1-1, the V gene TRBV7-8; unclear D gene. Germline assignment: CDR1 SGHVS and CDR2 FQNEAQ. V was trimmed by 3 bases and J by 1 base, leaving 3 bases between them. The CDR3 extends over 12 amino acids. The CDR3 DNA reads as TGTGCCAGCAGCTTCGGGAACACTGAAGCTTTCTTT. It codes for CASSFGNTEAFF.

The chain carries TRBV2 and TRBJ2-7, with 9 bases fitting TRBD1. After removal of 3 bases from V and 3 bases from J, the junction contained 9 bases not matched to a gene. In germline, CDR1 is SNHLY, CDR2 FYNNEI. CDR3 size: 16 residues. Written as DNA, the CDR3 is TGTGCCAGCAGTGATAGAGAGGGACAGGGACTCTACGAGCAGTACTTC. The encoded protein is CASSDREGQGLYEQYF.

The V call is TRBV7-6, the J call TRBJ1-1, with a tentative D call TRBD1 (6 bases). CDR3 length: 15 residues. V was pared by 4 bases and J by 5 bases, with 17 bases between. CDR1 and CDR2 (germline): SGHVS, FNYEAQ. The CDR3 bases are TGTGCCAGCAGCTCTGAGGGGGGGACGGGGACTGAAGCTTTCTTT. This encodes CASSSEGGTGTEAFF.

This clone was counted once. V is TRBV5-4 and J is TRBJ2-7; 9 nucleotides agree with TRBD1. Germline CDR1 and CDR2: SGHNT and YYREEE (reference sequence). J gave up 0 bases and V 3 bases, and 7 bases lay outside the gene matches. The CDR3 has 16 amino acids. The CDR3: CASSSMGTGNSYEQYF. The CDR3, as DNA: TGTGCCAGCAGCTCGATGGGGACAGGGAACTCCTACGAGCAGTACTTC.

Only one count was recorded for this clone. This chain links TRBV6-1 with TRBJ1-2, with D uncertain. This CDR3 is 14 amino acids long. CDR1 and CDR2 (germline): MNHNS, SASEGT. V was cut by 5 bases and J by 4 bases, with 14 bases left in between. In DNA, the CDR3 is TGTGCCAGCAGTCCGGACCCGCGGGGCTATGGCTACACCTTC. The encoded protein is CASSPDPRGYGYTF.

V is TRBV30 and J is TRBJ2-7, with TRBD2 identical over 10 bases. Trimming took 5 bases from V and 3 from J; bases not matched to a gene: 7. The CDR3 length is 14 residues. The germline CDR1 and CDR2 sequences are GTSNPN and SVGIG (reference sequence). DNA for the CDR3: TGTGCCTGGGAGAGGACTAGCGGCTACTACGAGCAGTACTTC. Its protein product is CAWERTSGYYEQYF.

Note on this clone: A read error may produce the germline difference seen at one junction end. The CDR3 here is CAPLYPNYGYPF. CDR3 DNA: TGTGCCCCCCTTTATCCCAACTATGGCTACCCCTTC. V is TRBV6-1 and J is TRBJ1-2, with no clear D. The CDR3 extends over 12 amino acids. Germline CDR1 MNHNS, CDR2 SASEGT.

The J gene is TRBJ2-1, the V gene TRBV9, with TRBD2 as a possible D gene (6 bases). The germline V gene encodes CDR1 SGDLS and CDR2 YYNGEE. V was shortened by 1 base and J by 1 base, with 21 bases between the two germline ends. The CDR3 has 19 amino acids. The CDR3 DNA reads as TGTGCCAGCAGCGTAAAAGAGGGATCGGGAGTGGGTTCCTACAATGAGCAGTTCTTC. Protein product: CASSVKEGSGVGSYNEQFF.

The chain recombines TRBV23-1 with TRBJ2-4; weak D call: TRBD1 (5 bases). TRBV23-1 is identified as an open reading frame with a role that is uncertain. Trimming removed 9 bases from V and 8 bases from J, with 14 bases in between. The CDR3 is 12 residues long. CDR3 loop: CASTQGGDIQYF. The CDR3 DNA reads TGCGCCAGTACCCAGGGTGGAGACATTCAGTACTTC.

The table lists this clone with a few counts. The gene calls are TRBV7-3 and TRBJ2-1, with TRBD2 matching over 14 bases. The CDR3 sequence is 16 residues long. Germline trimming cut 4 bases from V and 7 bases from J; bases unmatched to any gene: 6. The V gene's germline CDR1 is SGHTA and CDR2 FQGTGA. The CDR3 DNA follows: TGTGCCAGCAGCTCTCGACTAGCGGGAGGGAGAAATGAGCAGTTCTTC. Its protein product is CASSSRLAGGRNEQFF.

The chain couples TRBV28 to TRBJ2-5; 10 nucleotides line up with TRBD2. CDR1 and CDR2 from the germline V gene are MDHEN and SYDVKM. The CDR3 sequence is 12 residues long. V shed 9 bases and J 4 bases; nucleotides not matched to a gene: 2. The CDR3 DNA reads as TGTGCCAGTAGACTAGCGGGAGAGACCCAGTACTTC. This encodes CASRLAGETQYF. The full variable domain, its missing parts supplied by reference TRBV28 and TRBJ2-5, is DVKVTQSSRYLVKRTGEKVFLECVQDMDHENMFWYRQDPGLGLRLIYFSYDVKMKEKGDIPEGYSVSREKKERFSLILESASTNQTSMYLCASRLAGETQYFGPGTRLLVL.

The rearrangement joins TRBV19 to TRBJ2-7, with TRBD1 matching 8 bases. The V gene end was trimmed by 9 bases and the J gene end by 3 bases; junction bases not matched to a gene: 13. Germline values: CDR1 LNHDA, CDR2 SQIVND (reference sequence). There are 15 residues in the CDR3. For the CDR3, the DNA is TGTGCCAGCCGTTATCAGGGGGCAGCCTACTACGAGCAGTACTTC. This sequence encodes CASRYQGAAYYEQYF. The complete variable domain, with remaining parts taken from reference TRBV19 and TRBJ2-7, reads DGGITQSPKYLFRKEGQNVTLSCEQNLNHDAMYWYRQDPGQGLRLIYYSQIVNDFQKGDIAEGYSVSREKKESFPLTVTSAQKNPTAFYLCASRYQGAAYYEQYFGPGTRLTVT.

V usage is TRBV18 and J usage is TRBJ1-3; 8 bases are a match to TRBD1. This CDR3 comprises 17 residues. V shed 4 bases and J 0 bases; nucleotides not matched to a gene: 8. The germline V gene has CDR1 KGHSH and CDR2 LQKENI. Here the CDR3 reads CASSRDRRPTSGNTIYF. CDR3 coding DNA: TGTGCCAGCTCACGGGACAGGAGGCCAACCTCTGGAAACACCATATATTTT.

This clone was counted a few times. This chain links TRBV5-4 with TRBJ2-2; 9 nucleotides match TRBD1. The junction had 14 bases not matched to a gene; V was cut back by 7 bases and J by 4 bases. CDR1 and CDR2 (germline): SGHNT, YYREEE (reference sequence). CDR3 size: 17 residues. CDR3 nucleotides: TGTGCCAGCTCCAAAGGGCTCGGGGACAGGGCCACCGGGGAGCTGTTTTTT. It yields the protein CASSKGLGDRATGELFF.

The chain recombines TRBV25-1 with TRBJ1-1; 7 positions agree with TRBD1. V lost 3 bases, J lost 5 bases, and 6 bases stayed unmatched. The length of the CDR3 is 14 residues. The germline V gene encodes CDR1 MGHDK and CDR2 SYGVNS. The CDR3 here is CASSELRGATEAFF. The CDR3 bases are TGTGCCAGCAGTGAGCTCAGGGGGGCGACTGAAGCTTTCTTT.

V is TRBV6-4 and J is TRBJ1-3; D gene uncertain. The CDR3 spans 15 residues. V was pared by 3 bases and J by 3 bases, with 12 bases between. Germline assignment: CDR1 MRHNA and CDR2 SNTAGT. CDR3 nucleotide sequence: TGTGCCAGCAGTGAGAGGGCCGGCTTTGGAAACACCATATATTTT. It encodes CASSERAGFGNTIYF.

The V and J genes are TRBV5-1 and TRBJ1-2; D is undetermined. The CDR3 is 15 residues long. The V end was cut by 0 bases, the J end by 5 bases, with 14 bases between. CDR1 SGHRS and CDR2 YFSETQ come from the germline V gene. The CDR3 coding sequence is TGCGCCAGCAGCTTGGCCTTTACCGACATTTATGGCTACACCTTC. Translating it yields CASSLAFTDIYGYTF. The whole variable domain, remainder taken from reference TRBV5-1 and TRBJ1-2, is KAGVTQTPRYLIKTRGQQVTLSCSPISGHRSVSWYQQTPGQGLQFLFEYFSETQRNKGNFPGRFSGRQFSNSRSEMNVSTLELGDSALYLCASSLAFTDIYGYTFGSGTRLTVV.

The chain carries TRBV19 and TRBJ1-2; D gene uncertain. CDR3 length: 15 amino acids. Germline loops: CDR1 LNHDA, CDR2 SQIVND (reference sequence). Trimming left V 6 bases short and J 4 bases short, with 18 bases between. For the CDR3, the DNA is TGTGCCAGTAGAGGAGGGAGACACTATATCTATGGCTACACCTTC. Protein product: CASRGGRHYIYGYTF.

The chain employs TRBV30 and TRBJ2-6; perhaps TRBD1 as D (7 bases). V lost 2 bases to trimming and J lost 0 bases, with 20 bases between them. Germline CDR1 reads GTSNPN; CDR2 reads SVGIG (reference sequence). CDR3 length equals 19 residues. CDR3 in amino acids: CAWSLGGGRAHSGANVLTF. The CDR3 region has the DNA TGTGCCTGGAGTCTTGGAGGGGGCAGGGCCCACTCTGGGGCCAACGTCCTGACTTTC.

CDR3 amino acids: CATRQSYEQYF. DNA of the CDR3: TGTGCCACCCGACAGAGCTACGAGCAGTACTTC. This chain joins TRBV2 and TRBJ2-7; D perhaps matches TRBD1 (5 bases). This CDR3 has 11 amino acids. V was pared by 10 bases and J by 3 bases, with 10 bases between. Germline V gives CDR1 SNHLY, CDR2 FYNNEI.

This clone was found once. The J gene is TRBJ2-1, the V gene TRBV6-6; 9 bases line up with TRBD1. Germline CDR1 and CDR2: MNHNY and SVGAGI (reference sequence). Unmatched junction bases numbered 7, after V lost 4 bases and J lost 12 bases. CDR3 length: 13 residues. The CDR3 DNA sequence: TGTGCCAGCAGTTTCCAACAGGGGGCTCGGCAGTTCTTC. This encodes CASSFQQGARQFF.

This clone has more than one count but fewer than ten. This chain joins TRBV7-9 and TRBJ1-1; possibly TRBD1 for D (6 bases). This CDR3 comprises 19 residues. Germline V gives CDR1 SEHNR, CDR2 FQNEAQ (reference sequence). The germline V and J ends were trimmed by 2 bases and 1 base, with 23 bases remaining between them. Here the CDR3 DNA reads TGTGCCAGCAGCTTATTTGGGTGGCAGGGGCCTAGGAGGAACACTGAAGCTTTCTTT. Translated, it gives CASSLFGWQGPRRNTEAFF. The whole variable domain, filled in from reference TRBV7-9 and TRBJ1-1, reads DTGVSQNPRHKITKRGQNVTFRCDPISEHNRLYWYRQTLGQGPEFLTYFQNEAQLEKSRLLSDRFSAERPKGSFSTLEIQRTEQGDSAMYLCASSLFGWQGPRRNTEAFFGQGTRLTVV.

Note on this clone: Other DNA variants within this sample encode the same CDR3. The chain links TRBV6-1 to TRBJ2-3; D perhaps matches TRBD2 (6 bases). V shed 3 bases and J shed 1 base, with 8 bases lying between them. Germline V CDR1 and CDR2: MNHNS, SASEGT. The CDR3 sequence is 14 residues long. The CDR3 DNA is TGTGCCAGCAGTGAGCAGCGGGGCACAGATACGCAGTATTTT. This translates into CASSEQRGTDTQYF.

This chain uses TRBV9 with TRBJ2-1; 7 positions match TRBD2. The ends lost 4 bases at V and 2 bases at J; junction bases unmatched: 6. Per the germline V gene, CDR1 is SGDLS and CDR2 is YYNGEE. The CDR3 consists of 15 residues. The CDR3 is CASSPSGVPYNEQFF. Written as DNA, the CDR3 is TGTGCCAGCAGCCCCAGCGGGGTACCCTACAATGAGCAGTTCTTC.

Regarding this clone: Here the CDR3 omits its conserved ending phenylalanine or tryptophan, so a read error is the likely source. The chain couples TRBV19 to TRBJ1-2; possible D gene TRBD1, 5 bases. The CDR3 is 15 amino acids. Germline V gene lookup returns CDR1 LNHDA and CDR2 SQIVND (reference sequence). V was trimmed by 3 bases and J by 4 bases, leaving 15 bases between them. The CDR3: CASSIQGLAAYGYTL. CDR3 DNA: TGTGCCAGTAGTATTCAGGGTTTGGCGGCCTATGGCTACACCCTC.

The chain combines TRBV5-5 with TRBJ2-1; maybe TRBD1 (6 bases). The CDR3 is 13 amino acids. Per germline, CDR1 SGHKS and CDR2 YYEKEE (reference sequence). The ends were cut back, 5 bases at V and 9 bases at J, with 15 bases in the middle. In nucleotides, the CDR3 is TGTGCCAGCAGATCTGCAGGGGTAGCTGAGCAGTTCTTC. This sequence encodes CASRSAGVAEQFF.

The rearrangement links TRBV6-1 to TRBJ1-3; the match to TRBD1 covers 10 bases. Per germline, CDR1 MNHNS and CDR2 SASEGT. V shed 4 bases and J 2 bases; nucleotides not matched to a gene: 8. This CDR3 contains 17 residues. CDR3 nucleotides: TGTGCCAGCAGTGGCCAACCGGGACAGGGGACTGGAAACACCATATATTTT. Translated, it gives CASSGQPGQGTGNTIYF.